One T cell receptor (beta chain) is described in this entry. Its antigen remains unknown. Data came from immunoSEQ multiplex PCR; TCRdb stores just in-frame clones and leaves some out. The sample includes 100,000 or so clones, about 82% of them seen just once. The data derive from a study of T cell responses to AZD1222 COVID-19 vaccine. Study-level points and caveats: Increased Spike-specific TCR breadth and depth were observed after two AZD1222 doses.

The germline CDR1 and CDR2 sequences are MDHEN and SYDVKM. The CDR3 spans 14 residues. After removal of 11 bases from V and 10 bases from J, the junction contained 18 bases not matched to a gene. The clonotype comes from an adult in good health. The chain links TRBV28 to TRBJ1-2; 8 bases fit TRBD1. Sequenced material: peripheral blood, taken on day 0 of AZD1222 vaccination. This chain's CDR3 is CAATGGGWGTDYTF. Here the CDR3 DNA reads TGTGCCGCCACAGGGGGAGGTTGGGGCACCGACTACACCTTC.